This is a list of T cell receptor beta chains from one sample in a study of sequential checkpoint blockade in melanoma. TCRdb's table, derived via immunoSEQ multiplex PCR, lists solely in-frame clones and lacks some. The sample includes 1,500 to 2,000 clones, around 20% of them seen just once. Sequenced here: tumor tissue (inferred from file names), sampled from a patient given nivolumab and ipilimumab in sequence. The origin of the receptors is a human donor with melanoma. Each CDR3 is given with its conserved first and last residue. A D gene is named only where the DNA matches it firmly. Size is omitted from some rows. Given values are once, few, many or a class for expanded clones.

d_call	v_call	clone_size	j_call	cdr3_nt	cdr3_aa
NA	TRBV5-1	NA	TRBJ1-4	TGCGCCAGCAGCTTCGTTGGGGGTACTAATGAAAAACTGTTTTTT	CASSFVGGTNEKLFF
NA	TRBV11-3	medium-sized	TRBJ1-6	TGTGCCAGCAGCTTAGAAGGCCAGGGTTATTCACCCCTCCACTTT	CASSLEGQGYSPLHF
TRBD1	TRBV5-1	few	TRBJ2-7	TGCGCCAGCAGCCTGGGGGGGACAGGGGGCTACGAGCAGTACTTC	CASSLGGTGGYEQYF
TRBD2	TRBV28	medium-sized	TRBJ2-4	TGTGCCAGCAGTGCTTCGAGCGGGAGCAAAAACATTCAGTACTTC	CASSASSGSKNIQYF
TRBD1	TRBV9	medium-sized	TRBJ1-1	TGTGCCAGCAGCGTAGTTCCTTGGGCAGGGGGGAACACTGAAGCTTTCTTT	CASSVVPWAGGNTEAFF
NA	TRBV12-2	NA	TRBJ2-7	TGTGCAAGTCGCTCGCCTTCCAGCTACGAGCAGTACTTC	CASRSPSSYEQYF
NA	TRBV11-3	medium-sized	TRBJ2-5	TGTGCCAGCAGCCCGACGGTAGGCCAAGAGACCCAGTACTTC	CASSPTVGQETQYF
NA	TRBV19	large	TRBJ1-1	TGTGCCAGTAGTGGGCAGGGTCTGGTTCTGAACACTGAAGCTTTCTTT	CASSGQGLVLNTEAFF
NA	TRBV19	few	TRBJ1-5	TGTGCCAGTAGTATTCCCGGGACATTTAATCAGCCCCAGCATTTT	CASSIPGTFNQPQHF
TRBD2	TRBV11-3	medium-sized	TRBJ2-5	TGTGCCAGCAGCTCGACCCTTGGGACTAGCGGGAAAGAGACCCAGTACTTC	CASSSTLGTSGKETQYF
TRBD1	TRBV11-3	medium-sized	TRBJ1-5	TGTGCCAGCAGCTCCGGGACAGAAAGCAATCAGCCCCAGCATTTT	CASSSGTESNQPQHF
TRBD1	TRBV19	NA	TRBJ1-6	TGTGCCAGTAGTATCAGGGGGTCCTATAATTCACCCCTCCACTTT	CASSIRGSYNSPLHF
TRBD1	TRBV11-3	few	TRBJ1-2	TGTGCCAGCAGTCAGGACAGGGGAGGCAACTATGGCTACACCTTC	CASSQDRGGNYGYTF
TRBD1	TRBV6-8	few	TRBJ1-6	TGTGCCAGCAGACACACCCGGGACAGGGGGTTCTATAATTCACCCCTCCACTTT	CASRHTRDRGFYNSPLHF
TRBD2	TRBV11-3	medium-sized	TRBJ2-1	TGTGCCAGCAGCTTACTAGCGGGGTCGTACAATGAGCAGTTCTTC	CASSLLAGSYNEQFF
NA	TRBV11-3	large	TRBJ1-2	TGTGCCAGCAACGAAAACGGTGGGACAAACTATGGCTACACCTTC	CASNENGGTNYGYTF
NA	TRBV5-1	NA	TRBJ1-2	TGCGCCAGCAGCTTGGCCGGGGGCGAGATCTATGGCTACACCTTC	CASSLAGGEIYGYTF
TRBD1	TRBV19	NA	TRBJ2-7	TGTGCCAGTAGTCTGGCGCTGGGACAGGGCCTTGTCGAGCAGTACTTC	CASSLALGQGLVEQYF
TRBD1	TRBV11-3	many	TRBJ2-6	TGTGCCAGCAGCTATGACAGGGCCCTCTCTGGGGCCAACGTCCTGACTTTC	CASSYDRALSGANVLTF
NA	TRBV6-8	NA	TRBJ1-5	TGTGCCAGCAGTTTGTGGGGTGACAATCAGCCCCAGCATTTT	CASSLWGDNQPQHF
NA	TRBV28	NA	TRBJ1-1	TGTGCCAGCAGTTGGGGTGGGGCGGCGAACACTGAAGCTTTCTTT	CASSWGGAANTEAFF
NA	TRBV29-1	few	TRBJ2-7	TGCAGCGTTCGTGGGCAGGGCCGCTACGAGCAGTACTTC	CSVRGQGRYEQYF
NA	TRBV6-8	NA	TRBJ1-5	TGTGCCAGCAGCTACCGACACAATAGCAATCAGCCCCAGCATTTT	CASSYRHNSNQPQHF
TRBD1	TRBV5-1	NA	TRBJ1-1	TGCGCCAGCAGCTTGCGGGCGACAGGGTCCACTGAAGCTTTCTTT	CASSLRATGSTEAFF
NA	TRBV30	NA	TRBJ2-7	TGTGCCTGGAGTGGGACGGGGCACGAGCAGTACTTC	CAWSGTGHEQYF
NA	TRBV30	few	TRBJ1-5	TGTGCCTGGAGTGCACAGGGAAATCAGCCCCAGCATTTT	CAWSAQGNQPQHF
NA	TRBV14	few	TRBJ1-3	TGTGCCAGCAGTCTTGGAAACACCATATATTTT	CASSLGNTIYF
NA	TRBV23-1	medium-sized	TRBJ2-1	TGCGCCAGCAGCCCGTTCGGTGGGGGAAATTACAATGAGCAGTTCTTC	CASSPFGGGNYNEQFF
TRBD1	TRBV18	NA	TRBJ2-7	TGTGCCAGCTCCCAAACGACAGGGACCTACGAGCAGTACTTC	CASSQTTGTYEQYF
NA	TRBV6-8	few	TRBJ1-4	TGTGCCAGCAGTTACGGTTCACGGATTCTCTTCCATTTCCCCCATTTT	CASSYGSRILFHFPHF
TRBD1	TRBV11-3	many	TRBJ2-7	TGTGCCAGCAGCTTACGGACAGGGGGACACGAGCAGTACTTC	CASSLRTGGHEQYF
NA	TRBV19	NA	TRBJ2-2	TGTGCCAGTAGTCCCCAGGACGGGGCTACCGGGGAGCTGTTTTTT	CASSPQDGATGELFF
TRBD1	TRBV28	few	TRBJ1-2	TGTGCCAGCAGCGCGGACAGGGTAGAGGGCTACACCTTC	CASSADRVEGYTF
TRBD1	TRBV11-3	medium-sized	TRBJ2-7	TGTGCCAGCAGCCGACAGGGGGTAGGGTACGAGCAGTACTTC	CASSRQGVGYEQYF
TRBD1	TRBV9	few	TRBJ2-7	TGTGCCAGCAGCCCCCAGATATCGGGACAGGGGTCCGAGCAGTACTTC	CASSPQISGQGSEQYF
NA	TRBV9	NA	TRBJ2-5	TGTGCCAGCAGCGGATCCCCGGGGCTCCAAGAGACCCAGTACTTC	CASSGSPGLQETQYF
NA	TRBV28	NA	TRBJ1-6	TGTGCCAGCAGCCGACGCCTCCGGTTTGATTCACCCCTCCACTTT	CASSRRLRFDSPLHF
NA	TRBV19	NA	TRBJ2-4	TGTGCCAGTAGTCCCATCGGACAGGGAGGGAACATTCAGTACTTC	CASSPIGQGGNIQYF
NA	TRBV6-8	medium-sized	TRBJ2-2	TGTGCCAGCAGGGTCCAGGGATCCGGCACCGGGGAGCTGTTTTTT	CASRVQGSGTGELFF
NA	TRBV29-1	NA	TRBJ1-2	TGCAGCGCGAACCTTGGGGACTATGGCTACACCTTC	CSANLGDYGYTF
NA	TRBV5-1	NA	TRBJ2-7	TGCGCCAGCAGCTCAACAGGTCTAAGGTCCTACGAGCAGTACTTC	CASSSTGLRSYEQYF
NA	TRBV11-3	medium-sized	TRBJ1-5	TGTGCCAGCAGCTTACAGGGGAAGAATTTCAATCAGCCCCAGCATTTT	CASSLQGKNFNQPQHF
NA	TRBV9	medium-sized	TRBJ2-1	TGTGCCAGCAGCGTAGCGGGGACCTACAATGAGCAGTTCTTC	CASSVAGTYNEQFF
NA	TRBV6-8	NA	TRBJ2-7	TGTGCCAGCAGTTATCGAAAGGGCCCCTCCTACGAGCAGTACTTC	CASSYRKGPSYEQYF
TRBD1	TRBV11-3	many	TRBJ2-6	TGTGCCAGCAGCTTATCGACAGGGTACGGGGCCAACGTCCTGACTTTC	CASSLSTGYGANVLTF
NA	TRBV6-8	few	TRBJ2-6	TGTGCCAGCAGTTACGTCTCGAGCTCCTCTGGGGCCAACGTCCTGACTTTC	CASSYVSSSSGANVLTF
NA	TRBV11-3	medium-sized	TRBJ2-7	TGTGCCAGCAGCCCCCAGGGGCATGGCTACGAGCAGTACTTC	CASSPQGHGYEQYF
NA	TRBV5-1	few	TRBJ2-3	TGCGCCAGCAGCTTGGGACAGGCCACGATTGATACGCAGTATTTT	CASSLGQATIDTQYF
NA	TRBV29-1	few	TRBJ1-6	TGCAGCGCCCGGGACGGACCAGGGCCCCTCCACTTT	CSARDGPGPLHF
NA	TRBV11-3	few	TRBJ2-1	TGTGCCAGCAGCGTCGGGGGCCTCTCCTACAATGAGCAGTTCTTC	CASSVGGLSYNEQFF
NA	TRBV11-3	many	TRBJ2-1	TGTGCCAGCAGCTTAGGGCAGACTTACAATGAGCAGTTCTTC	CASSLGQTYNEQFF
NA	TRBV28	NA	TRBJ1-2	TGTGCCAGCAGCTCAGAGGTCTATGGCTACACCTTC	CASSSEVYGYTF
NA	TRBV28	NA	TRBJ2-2	TGTGCCAGCAGAACCCCCGTGGGCCTTAACACCGGGGAGCTGTTTTTT	CASRTPVGLNTGELFF
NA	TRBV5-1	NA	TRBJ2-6	TGCGCCAGCAGGCTACCTAACAGGGAGGTAGGCAACGTCCTGACTTTC	CASRLPNREVGNVLTF
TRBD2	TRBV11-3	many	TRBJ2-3	TGTGCCAGCAGCCCCCTGGGACTAGCGGGGGCAGATACGCAGTATTTT	CASSPLGLAGADTQYF